These 10 T cell receptor beta chains share one sample of origin, sequenced in a study of T cells after yellow fever vaccination. Each CDR3 protein gets one entry after TCRdb re-called the 5' RACE reads with MiXCR. This sample carries approximately 300,000 distinct CDR3 sequences, 6.8% of them seen once, and the ten largest clones take 18%. This material consisted of PBMCs, taken roughly 45 days after the first yellow fever vaccination. The receptor set was obtained from a man between 18 and 35 years old who received the YFV17D yellow fever vaccine.

There are a few counts of this clonotype. The chain carries TRBV25-1 and TRBJ1-4; D may be TRBD1 (5 bases). This CDR3 is 16 amino acids long. V shed 3 bases and J shed 2 bases, with 13 bases lying between them. Germline CDR1 MGHDK, CDR2 SYGVNS. The CDR3 region is CASSDLRRGTNEKLFF. The CDR3 DNA reads as TGTGCCAGCAGTGACCTGCGACGGGGGACTAATGAAAAACTGTTTTTT.

The CDR3 DNA is TGTGCCAGCAGTGTTCAAAGATCGAGCAATCAGCCCCAGCATTTT. Translated: CASSVQRSSNQPQHF. The chain combines TRBV2 with TRBJ1-5; D is undetermined. V was shortened by 4 bases and J by 1 base, with 11 bases between the two germline ends. The CDR3 contains 15 residues. The germline V gene has CDR1 SNHLY and CDR2 FYNNEI.

This clonotype was counted a few times. This chain joins TRBV5-6 and TRBJ2-3, with D perhaps matching TRBD1 or TRBD2 (5 bases each). This CDR3 contains 16 residues. Germline CDR1 SGHDT, CDR2 YYEEEE. Trimming cost V 3 bases and J 6 bases, with 20 bases left between them. The CDR3 region has the DNA TGTGCCAGCAGCTGGGTCCGGGACGGTGGTCGCGATACGCAGTATTTT. Its translation is CASSWVRDGGRDTQYF.

The J gene is TRBJ1-1, the V gene TRBV4-2; D gene unclear. Trimming cost V 0 bases and J 5 bases, with 13 bases left between them. Per germline, CDR1 LGHNA and CDR2 YNFKEQ. The CDR3 consists of 15 residues. CDR3 nucleotides: TGTGCCAGCAGCCAAGATATTGGTCGTAGGACTGAAGCTTTCTTT. Its protein product is CASSQDIGRRTEAFF.

The chain couples TRBV30 to TRBJ2-7; 7 bases are a match to TRBD1. The CDR3 consists of 13 residues. Looked up from germline, CDR1 is GTSNPN and CDR2 is SVGIG (reference sequence). V gave up 2 bases and J gave up 2 bases; unmatched junction bases: 3. CDR3 coding DNA: TGTGCCTGGAGTTTGGGGACAGCCTACGAGCAGTACTTC. Its translation: CAWSLGTAYEQYF.

The rearrangement joins TRBV6-5 to TRBJ1-5; D remains ambiguous. Germline-derived CDR1 and CDR2 are MNHEY and SVGAGI. Between the trimmed V and J ends, which lost 3 bases and 3 bases, there was a span of 12 bases. This CDR3 region has 15 residues. The CDR3 protein is CASSYTDGPNQPQHF. CDR3 in DNA: TGTGCCAGCAGTTATACTGACGGGCCCAATCAGCCCCAGCATTTT.

J is TRBJ2-5 and V is TRBV7-7; tentative D call: TRBD2 (6 bases). The germline V gene has CDR1 SSHAT and CDR2 FNYEAQ (reference sequence). V was shortened by 5 bases and J by 2 bases, with 18 bases between the two germline ends. CDR3 length equals 16 residues. Here the CDR3 DNA reads TGTGCCAGCAGCAACCCTAAGGGAGGATTTCAAGAGACCCAGTACTTC. This codes for CASSNPKGGFQETQYF.

Ten or more counts support this clonotype. The CDR3 sequence is CASSPTRGALTEAFF. In nucleotides, the CDR3 is TGTGCCAGCAGCCCAACAAGGGGGGCCCTTACTGAAGCTTTCTTT. This rearrangement joins TRBV9 to TRBJ1-1; tentative D call: TRBD1 (6 bases). V lost 4 bases, J lost 5 bases, and 18 bases lay in between. This CDR3 has 15 amino acids. Germline loops: CDR1 SGDLS, CDR2 YYNGEE.

This clonotype appeared a few times. The rearrangement uses TRBV6-2 or TRBV6-3 and TRBJ2-5; D is undetermined. The CDR3 spans 13 residues. The V end lost 5 bases, the J end lost 4 bases, and 11 bases lay between the germline ends. In germline, CDR1 is MNHEY, CDR2 SVGEGT. The CDR3 DNA is TGTGCCAGCAGTCCCTTGTGGGGAGAGACCCAGTACTTC. Translation: CASSPLWGETQYF.

Ten or more counts support this clonotype. J is TRBJ1-2 and V is TRBV7-9; D is possibly TRBD1 (5 bases). V was trimmed by 1 base and J by 2 bases, leaving 11 bases between them. The CDR3 is made up of 15 amino acids. The germline gives CDR1 SEHNR, CDR2 FQNEAQ (reference sequence). The CDR3 loop reads CASSLGQGTNYGYTF. In nucleotides, the CDR3 is TGTGCCAGCAGCTTAGGGCAGGGTACAAACTATGGCTACACCTTC.